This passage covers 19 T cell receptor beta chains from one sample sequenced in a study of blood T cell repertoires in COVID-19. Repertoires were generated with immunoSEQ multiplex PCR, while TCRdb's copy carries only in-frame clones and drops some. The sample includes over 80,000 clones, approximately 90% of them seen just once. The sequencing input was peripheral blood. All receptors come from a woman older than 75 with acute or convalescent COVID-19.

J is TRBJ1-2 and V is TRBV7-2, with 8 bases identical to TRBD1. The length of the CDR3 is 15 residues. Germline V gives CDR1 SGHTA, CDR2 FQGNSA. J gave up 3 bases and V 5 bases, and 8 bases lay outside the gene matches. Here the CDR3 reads CASSLRQGSDYGYTF. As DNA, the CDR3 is TGTGCCAGCAGCCTACGACAGGGGAGCGACTATGGCTACACCTTC. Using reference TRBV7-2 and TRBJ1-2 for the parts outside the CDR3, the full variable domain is GAGVSQSPSNKVTEKGKDVELRCDPISGHTALYWYRQSLGQGLEFLIYFQGNSAPDKSGLPSDRFSAERTGGSVSTLTIQRTQQEDSAVYLCASSLRQGSDYGYTFGSGTRLTVV.

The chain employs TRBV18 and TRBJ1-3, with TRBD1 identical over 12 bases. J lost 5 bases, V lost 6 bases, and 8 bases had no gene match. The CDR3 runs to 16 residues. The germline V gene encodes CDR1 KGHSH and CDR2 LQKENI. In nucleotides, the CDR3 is TGTGCCAGCTCCCCGGTGGGACAGGGGGCGCGAAACACCATATATTTT. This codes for CASSPVGQGARNTIYF.

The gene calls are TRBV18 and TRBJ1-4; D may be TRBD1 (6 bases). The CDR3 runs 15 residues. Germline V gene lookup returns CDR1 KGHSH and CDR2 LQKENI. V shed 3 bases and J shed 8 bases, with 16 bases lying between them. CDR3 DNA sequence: TGTGCCAGCTCACCCAGGGGCTTGATAGGGGAAAAACTGTTTTTT. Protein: CASSPRGLIGEKLFF.

The CDR3 DNA follows: TGTGCCAGCAGCCCCGGGGGTGAAAAACTGTTTTTT. Amino acids: CASSPGGEKLFF. This sequence joins TRBV7-2 and TRBJ1-4, with TRBD1 as a possible D gene (5 bases). From germline, CDR1 is SGHTA and CDR2 FQGNSA. V lost 5 bases and J 7 bases, leaving 8 bases between the germline ends. The CDR3 extends over 12 amino acids.

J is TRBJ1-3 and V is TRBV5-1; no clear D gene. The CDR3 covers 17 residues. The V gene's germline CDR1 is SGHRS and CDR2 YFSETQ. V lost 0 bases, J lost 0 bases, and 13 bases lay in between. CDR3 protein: CASSLGRSRFSGNTIYF. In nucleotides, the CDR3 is TGCGCCAGCAGCTTGGGGCGGAGTAGGTTCTCTGGAAACACCATATATTTT.

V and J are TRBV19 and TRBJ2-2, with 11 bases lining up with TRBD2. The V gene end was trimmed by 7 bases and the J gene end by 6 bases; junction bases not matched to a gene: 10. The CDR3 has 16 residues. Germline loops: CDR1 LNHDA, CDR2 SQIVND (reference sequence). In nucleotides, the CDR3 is TGTGCCAGTAAAGTCCCCTTAGCGGGAGGGGCCGGGGAGCTGTTTTTT. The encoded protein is CASKVPLAGGAGELFF.

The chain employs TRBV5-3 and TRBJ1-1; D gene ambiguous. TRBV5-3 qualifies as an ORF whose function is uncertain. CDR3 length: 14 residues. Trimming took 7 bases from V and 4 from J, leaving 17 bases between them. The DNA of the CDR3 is TGTGCCAGACCACCGATACCGGGGAGCACTGAAGCTTTCTTT. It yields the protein CARPPIPGSTEAFF.

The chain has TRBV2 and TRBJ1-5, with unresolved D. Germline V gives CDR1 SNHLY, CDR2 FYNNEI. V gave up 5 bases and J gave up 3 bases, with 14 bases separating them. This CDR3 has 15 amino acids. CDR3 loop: CASSPSTTFNQPQHF. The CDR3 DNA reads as TGTGCCAGCAGTCCTTCGACAACGTTCAATCAGCCCCAGCATTTT. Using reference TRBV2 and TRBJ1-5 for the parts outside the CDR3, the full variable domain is EPEVTQTPSHQVTQMGQEVILRCVPISNHLYFYWYRQILGQKVEFLVSFYNNEISEKSEIFDDQFSVERPDGSNFTLKIRSTKLEDSAMYFCASSPSTTFNQPQHFGDGTRLSIL.

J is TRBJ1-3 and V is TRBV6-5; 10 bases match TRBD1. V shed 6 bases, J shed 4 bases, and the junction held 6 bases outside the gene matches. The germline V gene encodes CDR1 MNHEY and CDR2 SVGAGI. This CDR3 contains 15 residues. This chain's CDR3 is CASRRQGAEGNTIYF. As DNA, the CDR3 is TGTGCCAGCAGAAGACAGGGGGCGGAAGGAAACACCATATATTTT.

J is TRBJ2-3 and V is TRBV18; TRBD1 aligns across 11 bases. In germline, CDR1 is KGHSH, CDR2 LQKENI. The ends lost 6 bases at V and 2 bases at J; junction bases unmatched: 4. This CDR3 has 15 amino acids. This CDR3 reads CASSGTGGPTDTQYF. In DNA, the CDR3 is TGTGCCAGCTCTGGGACAGGGGGTCCCACAGATACGCAGTATTTT.

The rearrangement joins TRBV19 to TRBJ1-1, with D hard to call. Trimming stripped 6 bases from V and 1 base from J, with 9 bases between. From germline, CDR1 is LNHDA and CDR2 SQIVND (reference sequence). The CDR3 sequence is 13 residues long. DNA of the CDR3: TGTGCCAGTAGCGGGTTAAGGAACACTGAAGCTTTCTTT. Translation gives CASSGLRNTEAFF. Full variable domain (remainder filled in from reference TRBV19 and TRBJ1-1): DGGITQSPKYLFRKEGQNVTLSCEQNLNHDAMYWYRQDPGQGLRLIYYSQIVNDFQKGDIAEGYSVSREKKESFPLTVTSAQKNPTAFYLCASSGLRNTEAFFGQGTRLTVV.

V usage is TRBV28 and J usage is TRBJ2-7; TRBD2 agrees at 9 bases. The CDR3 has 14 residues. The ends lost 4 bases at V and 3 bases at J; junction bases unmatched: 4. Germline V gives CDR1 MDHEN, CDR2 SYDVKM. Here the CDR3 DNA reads TGTGCCAGCAGTTGGCAGCGGGAGGTCTACGAGCAGTACTTC. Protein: CASSWQREVYEQYF.

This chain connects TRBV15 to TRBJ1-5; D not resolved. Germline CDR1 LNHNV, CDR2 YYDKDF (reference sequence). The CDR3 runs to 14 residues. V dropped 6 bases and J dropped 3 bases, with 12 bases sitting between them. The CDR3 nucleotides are TGTGCCACCAGACCAGGAACCTTCAATCAGCCCCAGCATTTT. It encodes CATRPGTFNQPQHF.

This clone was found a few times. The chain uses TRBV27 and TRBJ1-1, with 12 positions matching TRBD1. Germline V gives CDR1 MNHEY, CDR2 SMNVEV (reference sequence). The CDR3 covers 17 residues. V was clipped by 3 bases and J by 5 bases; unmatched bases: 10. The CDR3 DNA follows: TGTGCCAGCAGTTTCTACCGGGACAGGGGGCTGAGGACTGAAGCTTTCTTT. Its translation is CASSFYRDRGLRTEAFF.

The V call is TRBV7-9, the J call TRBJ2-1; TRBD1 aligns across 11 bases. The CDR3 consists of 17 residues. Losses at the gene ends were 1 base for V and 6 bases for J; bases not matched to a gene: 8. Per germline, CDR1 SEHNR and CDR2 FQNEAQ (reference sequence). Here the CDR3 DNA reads TGTGCCAGCAGCTTAGTAACCGGGACAGGGGGATTCAATGAGCAGTTCTTC. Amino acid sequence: CASSLVTGTGGFNEQFF.

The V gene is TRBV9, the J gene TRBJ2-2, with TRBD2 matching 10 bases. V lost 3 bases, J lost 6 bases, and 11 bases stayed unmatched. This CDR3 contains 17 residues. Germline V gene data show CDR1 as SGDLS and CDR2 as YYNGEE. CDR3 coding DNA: TGTGCCAGCAGCGCTCCTTCGGGACTAGCGTTTGCCGGGGAGCTGTTTTTT. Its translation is CASSAPSGLAFAGELFF.

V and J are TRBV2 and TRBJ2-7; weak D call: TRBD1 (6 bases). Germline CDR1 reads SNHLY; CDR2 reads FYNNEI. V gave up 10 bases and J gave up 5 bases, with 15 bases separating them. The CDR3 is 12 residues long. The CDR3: CATSPGGHEQYF. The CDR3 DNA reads TGTGCCACCTCCCCTGGGGGCCACGAGCAGTACTTC. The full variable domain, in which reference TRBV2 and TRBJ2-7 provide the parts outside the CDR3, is EPEVTQTPSHQVTQMGQEVILRCVPISNHLYFYWYRQILGQKVEFLVSFYNNEISEKSEIFDDQFSVERPDGSNFTLKIRSTKLEDSAMYFCATSPGGHEQYFGPGTRLTVT.

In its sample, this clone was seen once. As DNA, the CDR3 is TGTGCCAGCTCACCCCTCGTTGAGGGTGATGGCTACACCTTC. It translates to CASSPLVEGDGYTF. V is TRBV18 and J is TRBJ1-2; no definite D call. This CDR3 has 14 residues. Germline V CDR1 and CDR2: KGHSH, LQKENI. V lost 3 bases to trimming and J lost 6 bases, with 14 bases between them.

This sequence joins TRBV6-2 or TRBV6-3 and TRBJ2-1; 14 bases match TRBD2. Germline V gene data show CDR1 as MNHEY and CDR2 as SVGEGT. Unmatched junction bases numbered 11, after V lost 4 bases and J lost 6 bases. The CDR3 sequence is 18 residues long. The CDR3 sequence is CASSSPTSGRAQSNEQFF. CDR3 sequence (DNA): TGTGCCAGCAGTTCACCGACTAGCGGGAGGGCCCAATCCAATGAGCAGTTCTTC.